A single sample gave rise to the 23 T cell receptor beta chains below, sequenced in a study of blood T cell repertoires in COVID-19. The method was immunoSEQ multiplex PCR; TCRdb's version includes in-frame clones alone and lacks a portion of them. Of about 130,000 clones in the sample, about 88% were seen once. Sample: peripheral blood. The receptors shown here come from a woman older than 75 with acute or convalescent COVID-19.

Written as DNA, the CDR3 is TGTGCCAGCAGTCCATTGACTAGCGGGGGGGCCGAAGTGGTTACGCAGTATTTT. The encoded protein is CASSPLTSGGAEVVTQYF. The V call is TRBV11-2, the J call TRBJ2-3, with TRBD2 matching over 14 bases. V was pared by 6 bases and J by 8 bases, with 16 bases of the junction left unmatched. CDR1 and CDR2 (germline): SGHAT, FQNNGV. CDR3 length equals 18 residues.

This clone was detected once. The chain has TRBV6-5 and TRBJ1-3, with no clear D. V was shortened by 6 bases and J by 0 bases, with 12 bases between the two germline ends. CDR1 MNHEY and CDR2 SVGAGI come from the germline V gene. The CDR3 is made up of 15 amino acids. Written as DNA, the CDR3 is TGTGCCAGCAGGCTGTACTCTGACTCTGGAAACACCATATATTTT. Encoded protein: CASRLYSDSGNTIYF.

This chain joins TRBV2 and TRBJ1-1; TRBD1 agrees at 7 bases. The CDR3 sequence is 14 residues long. The germline gives CDR1 SNHLY, CDR2 FYNNEI. V dropped 0 bases and J dropped 4; count of bases not matched to a gene: 2. The CDR3 nucleotides are TGTGCCAGCAGTGAAGCGCACAGGGGCACTGAAGCTTTCTTT. Protein product: CASSEAHRGTEAFF.

The DNA of the CDR3 is TGTGCGAGCTCTGGGACAGGGGGTGATCAGCCCCAGCATTTT. Translation gives CASSGTGGDQPQHF. This chain joins TRBV6-5 and TRBJ1-5; TRBD1 agrees at 11 bases. The CDR3 is 14 residues long. The V gene's germline CDR1 is MNHEY and CDR2 SVGAGI.

V usage is TRBV2 and J usage is TRBJ1-5; 8 nucleotides align to TRBD1. J lost 1 base, V lost 2 bases, and 7 bases had no gene match. This CDR3 has 17 amino acids. Germline V gene sequence: CDR1 SNHLY, CDR2 FYNNEI. The CDR3 nucleotides are TGTGCCAGCAGTGAACCCTTGGACAGGGTGAGCAATCAGCCCCAGCATTTT. Translation gives CASSEPLDRVSNQPQHF.

The chain links TRBV10-1 to TRBJ1-2, with D possibly being TRBD1 (6 bases). V was clipped by 3 bases and J by 7 bases, with 12 bases between them. This CDR3 contains 13 residues. Germline V gene lookup returns CDR1 WNHNN and CDR2 SYGVQD (reference sequence). CDR3 in amino acids: CASSEDRLGGYTF. CDR3 nucleotides: TGCGCCAGCAGTGAAGACAGGTTAGGTGGCTACACCTTC.

This clone was seen only once. The chain carries TRBV5-8 and TRBJ1-4, with a possible D match to TRBD1 (6 bases). In germline, CDR1 is SGHTS, CDR2 YDEGEE. V was shortened by 3 bases and J by 8 bases, with 14 bases between the two germline ends. This CDR3 is built from 14 residues. In nucleotides, the CDR3 is TGTGCCAGCAGCTCCCAGGGGAGGGAGGAAAAACTGTTTTTT. It encodes CASSSQGREEKLFF. Full variable domain (remainder filled in from reference TRBV5-8 and TRBJ1-4): EAGVTQSPTHLIKTRGQQATLRCSPISGHTSVYWYQQALGLGLQFLLWYDEGEERNRGNFPPRFSGRQFPNYSSELNVNALELEDSALYLCASSSQGREEKLFFGSGTQLSVL.

This clone was detected only a few times. The same CDR3 is also encoded by other DNA sequences in this sample. Here the CDR3 reads CASSLGGRGEAFF. As DNA, the CDR3 is TGTGCCAGCAGCCTGGGGGGGCGAGGTGAAGCTTTCTTT. V usage is TRBV7-2 and J usage is TRBJ1-1; maybe TRBD1 (6 bases). The V end lost 5 bases, the J end lost 7 bases, and 14 bases lay between the germline ends. This CDR3 contains 13 residues. CDR1 SGHTA and CDR2 FQGNSA come from the germline V gene. The full variable domain, completed using reference TRBV7-2 and TRBJ1-1, is GAGVSQSPSNKVTEKGKDVELRCDPISGHTALYWYRQSLGQGLEFLIYFQGNSAPDKSGLPSDRFSAERTGGSVSTLTIQRTQQEDSAVYLCASSLGGRGEAFFGQGTRLTVV.

The chain uses TRBV7-8 and TRBJ2-2; the D gene is possibly TRBD2 (6 bases). The germline V gene has CDR1 SGHVS and CDR2 FQNEAQ. The CDR3 runs 15 residues. Trimming shortened V by 5 bases and J by 2 bases, and 12 bases separated the two germline ends. CDR3 sequence reads: CASSKRDFNTGELFF. CDR3 nucleotides: TGTGCCAGCAGCAAACGGGACTTCAACACCGGGGAGCTGTTTTTT.

The chain is built from TRBV4-3 and TRBJ2-3, with D possibly matching TRBD1 (5 bases). The length of the CDR3 is 17 residues. Trimming removed 0 bases from V and 0 bases from J, with 13 bases in between. Germline V gene lookup returns CDR1 LGHNA and CDR2 YSLEER. The CDR3 bases are TGCGCCAGCAGCCAAGATCAGGCCAGGGTAAGCACAGATACGCAGTATTTT. Translating gives CASSQDQARVSTDTQYF.

The chain recombines TRBV19 with TRBJ1-1; TRBD1 might be the D (6 bases). Germline V lookup: CDR1 LNHDA, CDR2 SQIVND (reference sequence). The length of the CDR3 is 14 residues. The V and J ends lost 6 bases and 4 bases respectively, with 15 bases between them. The CDR3 spells CASSLQGGSTEAFF. In DNA, the CDR3 is TGTGCCAGTAGCCTCCAAGGGGGAAGCACTGAAGCTTTCTTT.

This chain joins TRBV19 and TRBJ2-5; D is possibly TRBD2 (6 bases). The V and J ends lost 4 bases and 5 bases respectively, with 11 bases between them. CDR1 is LNHDA and CDR2 is SQIVND in the germline V gene (reference sequence). The CDR3 runs to 13 residues. The CDR3 coding sequence is TGTGCCAGTAGTAGGGGGGTTAGGGAGACCCAGTACTTC. This encodes CASSRGVRETQYF.

This clone was observed a single time. This chain links TRBV19 with TRBJ1-5; D might be TRBD1 (5 bases). The V end was cut by 2 bases, the J end by 0 bases, with 8 bases between. The CDR3 is 15 amino acids. Germline V lookup: CDR1 LNHDA, CDR2 SQIVND (reference sequence). CDR3 in DNA: TGTGCCAGTAGTATAACGGGGGTTAGCAATCAGCCCCAGCATTTT. It is translated as CASSITGVSNQPQHF.

This chain connects TRBV5-1 to TRBJ2-2; D might be TRBD1 (6 bases). V lost 5 bases and J 7 bases, leaving 15 bases between the germline ends. The germline V gene has CDR1 SGHRS and CDR2 YFSETQ. The CDR3 loop spans 14 amino acids. In DNA form, the CDR3 reads TGCGCCAGCAGTAGCAGGGGATACGGCGGGGAGCTGTTTTTT. This encodes CASSSRGYGGELFF. The full variable domain, with the rest looked up from reference TRBV5-1 and TRBJ2-2, is KAGVTQTPRYLIKTRGQQVTLSCSPISGHRSVSWYQQTPGQGLQFLFEYFSETQRNKGNFPGRFSGRQFSNSRSEMNVSTLELGDSALYLCASSSRGYGGELFFGEGSRLTVL.

V and J are TRBV2 and TRBJ1-2; D uncertain. The CDR3 runs to 13 residues. The V and J ends lost 3 bases and 7 bases respectively, with 12 bases between them. From germline, CDR1 is SNHLY and CDR2 FYNNEI. The CDR3 spells CASSDRPGSGYTF. In DNA, the CDR3 is TGTGCCAGCAGTGACAGGCCCGGGAGTGGCTACACCTTC.

This clone was detected a few times. The V call is TRBV27, the J call TRBJ2-7, with D possibly being TRBD2 (6 bases). CDR1 MNHEY and CDR2 SMNVEV come from the germline V gene (reference sequence). V was pared by 8 bases and J by 2 bases, with 16 bases between. The CDR3 runs to 14 residues. The CDR3 reads CASSAPGVTYEQYF. CDR3 DNA sequence: TGTGCCAGCTCCGCTCCGGGAGTTACCTACGAGCAGTACTTC.

A single count supports this clone. The chain recombines TRBV5-4 with TRBJ1-1, with D tentatively TRBD1 (5 bases). V was trimmed by 4 bases and J by 1 base, leaving 11 bases between them. The germline V gene has CDR1 SGHNT and CDR2 YYREEE (reference sequence). This CDR3 spans 14 amino acids. Written as DNA, the CDR3 is TGTGCCAGCAGCCTGGGACTTGAGAACACTGAAGCTTTCTTT. This sequence encodes CASSLGLENTEAFF.

The chain carries TRBV6-6 and TRBJ2-3; 7 nucleotides match TRBD1. This CDR3 is 15 amino acids long. V shed 7 bases and J 6 bases; nucleotides not matched to a gene: 13. Germline CDR1 reads MNHNY; CDR2 reads SVGAGI (reference sequence). For the CDR3, the DNA is TGTGCCAGCAACCAAGGGGGCCCTACCGGGGATACGCAGTATTTT. The encoded protein is CASNQGGPTGDTQYF.

This clone was seen a few times. The chain is built from TRBV12-5 and TRBJ2-7; the match to TRBD1 covers 8 bases. This CDR3 has 16 amino acids. The germline V gene has CDR1 LGHNT and CDR2 FRNRAP. With 6 bases clipped from V and 1 base from J, the junction kept 11 bases outside the gene matches. This CDR3 is CASGRRWDRRSYEQYF. Written as DNA, the CDR3 is TGTGCTAGTGGCCGCCGTTGGGACAGGAGATCCTACGAGCAGTACTTC. Drawing the rest from reference TRBV12-5 and TRBJ2-7, the complete variable domain is DARVTQTPRHKVTEMGQEVTMRCQPILGHNTVFWYRQTMMQGLELLAYFRNRAPLDDSGMPKDRFSAEMPDATLATLKIQPSEPRDSAVYFCASGRRWDRRSYEQYFGPGTRLTVT.

The J gene is TRBJ1-1, the V gene TRBV5-1, with a weak D call TRBD1 (6 bases). This CDR3 contains 15 residues. Trimming left V 4 bases short and J 0 bases short, with 13 bases between. In germline, CDR1 is SGHRS, CDR2 YFSETQ. CDR3 sequence reads: CASSTGHSLNTEAFF. The CDR3 region has the DNA TGCGCCAGCAGCACGGGACATTCGCTGAACACTGAAGCTTTCTTT.

The chain combines TRBV10-3 with TRBJ2-2, with 7 bases fitting TRBD1. The germline gives CDR1 ENHRY, CDR2 SYGVKD. Trimming cost V 6 bases and J 7 bases; bases outside gene matches: 8. The CDR3 has 14 amino acids. CDR3 coding DNA: TGTGCCATCAGGCAGGGGGAAAATGGCGGGGAGCTGTTTTTT. Its protein product is CAIRQGENGGELFF.

This sequence joins TRBV9 and TRBJ2-1; perhaps TRBD1 as D (6 bases). Trimming left V 4 bases short and J 10 bases short, with 21 bases between. CDR1 is SGDLS, CDR2 YYNGEE, per germline. The length of the CDR3 is 15 residues. The CDR3 DNA follows: TGTGCCAGCAGCACGACGGGGACACTTAATGGGGAGCAGTTCTTC. Residues: CASSTTGTLNGEQFF.

The chain couples TRBV5-6 to TRBJ2-3; D call uncertain. Germline V gives CDR1 SGHDT, CDR2 YYEEEE. The CDR3 totals 14 residues. Trimming removed 1 base at V and 0 bases at J, with 6 bases between. The CDR3 DNA follows: TGTGCCAGCAGCTTGACAGTAAGCACAGATACGCAGTATTTT. This codes for CASSLTVSTDTQYF.